This T cell receptor (beta chain) was obtained from a study of blood T cell repertoires in COVID-19. With V trimmed by 5 bases and J by 5 bases, 6 bases remained unmatched. Germline CDR1 reads LGHNA; CDR2 reads YSLEER. The CDR3 consists of 15 residues. Here immunoSEQ multiplex PCR was the method, and the copy in TCRdb shows in-frame clones only, minus some. The sample has approximately 56,000 clones, nearly 90% seen once. This clone has a single count. What was sequenced was peripheral blood. This clonotype was sampled from a woman aged 55-69 years with COVID-19, enrolled during active disease. This chain joins TRBV4-3 and TRBJ2-3; 11 bases fit TRBD2. CDR3 sequence reads: CASSSRLAGKDTQYF. The CDR3 nucleotides read TGCGCCAGCAGCTCCCGACTAGCGGGAAAAGATACGCAGTATTTT.